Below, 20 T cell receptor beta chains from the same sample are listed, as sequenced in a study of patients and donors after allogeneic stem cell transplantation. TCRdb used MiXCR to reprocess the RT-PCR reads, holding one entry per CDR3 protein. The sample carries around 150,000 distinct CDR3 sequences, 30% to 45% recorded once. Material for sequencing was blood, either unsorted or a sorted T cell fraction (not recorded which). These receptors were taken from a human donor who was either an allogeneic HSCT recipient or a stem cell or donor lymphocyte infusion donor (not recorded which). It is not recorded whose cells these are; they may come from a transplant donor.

CDR3 in amino acids: CSATSGGALREQFF. CDR3 bases: TGCAGTGCAACTAGCGGGGGGGCTTTACGGGAGCAGTTCTTC. The chain is built from TRBV20-1 and TRBJ2-1; 13 nucleotides line up with TRBD2. V shed 6 bases, J shed 10 bases, and the junction held 9 bases outside the gene matches. CDR1 is DFQATT and CDR2 is SNEGSKA in the germline V gene (reference sequence). The CDR3 covers 14 residues.

CDR3 region: CASYGGGDPGELFF. The DNA of the CDR3 is TGTGCCAGCTACGGCGGGGGGGACCCCGGGGAGCTGTTTTTT. This sequence joins TRBV6-1 and TRBJ2-2; 9 bases match TRBD2. Germline V gives CDR1 MNHNS, CDR2 SASEGT. V was clipped by 8 bases and J by 6 bases; unmatched bases: 7. This CDR3 is 14 amino acids long.

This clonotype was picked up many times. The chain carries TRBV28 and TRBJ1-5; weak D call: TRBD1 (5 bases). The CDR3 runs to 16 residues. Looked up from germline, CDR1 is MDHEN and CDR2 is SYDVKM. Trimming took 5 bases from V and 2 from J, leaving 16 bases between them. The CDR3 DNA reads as TGTGCCAGCAGTCTCCACGGGGGGGTCGGCAATCAGCCCCAGCATTTT. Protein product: CASSLHGGVGNQPQHF.

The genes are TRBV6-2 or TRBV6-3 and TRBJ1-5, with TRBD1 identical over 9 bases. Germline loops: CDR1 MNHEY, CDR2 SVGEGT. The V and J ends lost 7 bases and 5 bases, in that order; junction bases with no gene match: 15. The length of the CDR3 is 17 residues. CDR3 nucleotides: TGTGCCAGCAACCCCCCACCGGGACAGGGTGGAGATCAGCCCCAGCATTTT. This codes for CASNPPPGQGGDQPQHF.

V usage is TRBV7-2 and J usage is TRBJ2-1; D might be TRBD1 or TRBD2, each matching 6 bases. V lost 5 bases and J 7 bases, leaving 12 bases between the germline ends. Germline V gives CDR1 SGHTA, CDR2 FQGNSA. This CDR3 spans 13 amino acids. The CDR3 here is CASSGGTRNEQFF. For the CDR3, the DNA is TGTGCCAGCAGCGGGGGGACACGAAATGAGCAGTTCTTC. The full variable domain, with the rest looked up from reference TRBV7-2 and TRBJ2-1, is GAGVSQSPSNKVTEKGKDVELRCDPISGHTALYWYRQSLGQGLEFLIYFQGNSAPDKSGLPSDRFSAERTGGSVSTLTIQRTQQEDSAVYLCASSGGTRNEQFFGPGTRLTVL.

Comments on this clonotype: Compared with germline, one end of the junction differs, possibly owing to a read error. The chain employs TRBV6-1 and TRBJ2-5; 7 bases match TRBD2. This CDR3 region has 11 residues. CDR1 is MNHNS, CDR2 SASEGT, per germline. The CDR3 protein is CASSENGGSRF. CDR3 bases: TGTGCCAGCAGTGAAAATGGCGGGAGTCGTTTC.

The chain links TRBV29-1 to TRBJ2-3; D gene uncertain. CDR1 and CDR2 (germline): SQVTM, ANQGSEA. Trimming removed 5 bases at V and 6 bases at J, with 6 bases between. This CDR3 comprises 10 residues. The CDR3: CSVLSDTQYF. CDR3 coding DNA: TGCAGCGTTCTTTCCGATACGCAGTATTTT.

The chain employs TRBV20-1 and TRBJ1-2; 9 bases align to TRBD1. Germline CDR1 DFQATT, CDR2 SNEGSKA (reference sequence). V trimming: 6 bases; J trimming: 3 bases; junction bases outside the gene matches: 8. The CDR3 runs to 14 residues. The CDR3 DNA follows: TGCAGTGCAGGACAGGGGATGGTTGACTATGGCTACACCTTC. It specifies CSAGQGMVDYGYTF.

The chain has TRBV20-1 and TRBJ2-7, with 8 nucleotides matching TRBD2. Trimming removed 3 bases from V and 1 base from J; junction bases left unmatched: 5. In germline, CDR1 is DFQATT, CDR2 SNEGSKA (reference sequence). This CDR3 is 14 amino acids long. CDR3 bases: TGCAGTGCTAGGGAGCGGGGGAAGTCCTACGAGCAGTACTTC. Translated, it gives CSARERGKSYEQYF.

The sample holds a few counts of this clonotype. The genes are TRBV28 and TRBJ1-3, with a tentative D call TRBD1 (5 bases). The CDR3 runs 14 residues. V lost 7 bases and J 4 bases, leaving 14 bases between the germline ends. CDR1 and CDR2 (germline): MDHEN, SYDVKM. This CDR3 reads CASILGHLGNTIYF. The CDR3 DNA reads TGTGCCAGCATCCTGGGGCATTTAGGAAACACCATATATTTT.

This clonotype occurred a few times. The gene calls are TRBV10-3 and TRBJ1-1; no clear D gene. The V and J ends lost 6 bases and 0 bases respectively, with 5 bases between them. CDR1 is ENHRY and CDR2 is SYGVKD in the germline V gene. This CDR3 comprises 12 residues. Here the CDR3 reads CAIRDVNTEAFF. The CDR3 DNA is TGTGCCATCAGGGACGTGAACACTGAAGCTTTCTTT.

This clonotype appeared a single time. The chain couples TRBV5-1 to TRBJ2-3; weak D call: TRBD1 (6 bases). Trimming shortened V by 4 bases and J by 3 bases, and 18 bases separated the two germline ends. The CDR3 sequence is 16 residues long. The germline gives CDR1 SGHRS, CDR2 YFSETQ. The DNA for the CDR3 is TGCGCCAGCAGCAGGGGTCTTGGGGGCGAAACAGATACGCAGTATTTT. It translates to CASSRGLGGETDTQYF.

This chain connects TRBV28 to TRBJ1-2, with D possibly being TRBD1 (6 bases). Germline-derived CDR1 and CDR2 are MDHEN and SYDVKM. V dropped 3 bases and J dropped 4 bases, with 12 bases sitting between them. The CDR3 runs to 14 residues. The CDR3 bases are TGTGCCAGCAGTTTTTCCGGGGGCGGCTATGGCTACACCTTC. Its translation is CASSFSGGGYGYTF.

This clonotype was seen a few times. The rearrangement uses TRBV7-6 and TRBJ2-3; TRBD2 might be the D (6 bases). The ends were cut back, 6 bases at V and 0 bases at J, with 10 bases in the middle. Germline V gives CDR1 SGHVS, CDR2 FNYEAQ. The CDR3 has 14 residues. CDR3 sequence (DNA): TGTGCCAGCAGACGGGACTTCAGCACAGATACGCAGTATTTT. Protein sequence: CASRRDFSTDTQYF.

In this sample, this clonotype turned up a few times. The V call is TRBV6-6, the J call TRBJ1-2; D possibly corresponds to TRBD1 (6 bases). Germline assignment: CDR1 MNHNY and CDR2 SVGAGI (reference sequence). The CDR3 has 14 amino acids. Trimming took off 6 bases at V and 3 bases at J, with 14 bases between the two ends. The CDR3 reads CASSPRDTYYGYTF. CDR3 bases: TGTGCCAGCAGCCCACGGGACACCTACTATGGCTACACCTTC.

CDR3 bases: TGCGCCAGCAGCCAAGATCCCCGCCGCCTGCGCCTCTTTAGCACAGATACGCAGTATTTT. This translates into CASSQDPRRLRLFSTDTQYF. The rearrangement uses TRBV4-3 and TRBJ2-3, with D hard to call. Trimming shortened V by 0 bases and J by 0 bases, and 22 bases separated the two germline ends. There are 20 residues in the CDR3. Per germline, CDR1 LGHNA and CDR2 YSLEER.

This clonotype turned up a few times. The CDR3 DNA is TGTGCCAGCAGTTTTGGGACAGGGCACTATGGCTACACCTTC. It yields the protein CASSFGTGHYGYTF. The chain employs TRBV12-3 or TRBV12-4 and TRBJ1-2; TRBD1 matches at 9 bases. The ends lost 3 bases at V and 3 bases at J; junction bases unmatched: 2. This CDR3 has 14 amino acids.

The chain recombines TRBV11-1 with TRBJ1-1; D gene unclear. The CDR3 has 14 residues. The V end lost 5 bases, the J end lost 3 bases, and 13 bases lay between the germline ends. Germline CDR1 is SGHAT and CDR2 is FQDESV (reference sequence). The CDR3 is CASSPRPGYTEAFF. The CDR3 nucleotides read TGTGCCAGCAGCCCTCGTCCCGGCTACACTGAAGCTTTCTTT.

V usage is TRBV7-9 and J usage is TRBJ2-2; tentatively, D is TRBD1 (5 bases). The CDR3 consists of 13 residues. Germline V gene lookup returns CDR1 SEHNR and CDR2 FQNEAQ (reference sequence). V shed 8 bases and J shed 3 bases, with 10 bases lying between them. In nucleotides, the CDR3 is TGTGCCAGCGGGGCCCCCCACACCGGGGAGCTGTTTTTT. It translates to CASGAPHTGELFF.

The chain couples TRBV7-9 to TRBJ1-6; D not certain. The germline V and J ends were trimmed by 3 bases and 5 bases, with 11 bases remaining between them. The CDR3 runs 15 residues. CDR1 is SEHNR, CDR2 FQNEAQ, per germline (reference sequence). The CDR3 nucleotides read TGTGCCAGCAGCTTCGGTGACACTCATAATTCACCCCTCCACTTT. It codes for CASSFGDTHNSPLHF. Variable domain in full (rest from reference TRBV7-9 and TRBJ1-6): DTGVSQNPRHKITKRGQNVTFRCDPISEHNRLYWYRQTLGQGPEFLTYFQNEAQLEKSRLLSDRFSAERPKGSFSTLEIQRTEQGDSAMYLCASSFGDTHNSPLHFGNGTRLTVT.